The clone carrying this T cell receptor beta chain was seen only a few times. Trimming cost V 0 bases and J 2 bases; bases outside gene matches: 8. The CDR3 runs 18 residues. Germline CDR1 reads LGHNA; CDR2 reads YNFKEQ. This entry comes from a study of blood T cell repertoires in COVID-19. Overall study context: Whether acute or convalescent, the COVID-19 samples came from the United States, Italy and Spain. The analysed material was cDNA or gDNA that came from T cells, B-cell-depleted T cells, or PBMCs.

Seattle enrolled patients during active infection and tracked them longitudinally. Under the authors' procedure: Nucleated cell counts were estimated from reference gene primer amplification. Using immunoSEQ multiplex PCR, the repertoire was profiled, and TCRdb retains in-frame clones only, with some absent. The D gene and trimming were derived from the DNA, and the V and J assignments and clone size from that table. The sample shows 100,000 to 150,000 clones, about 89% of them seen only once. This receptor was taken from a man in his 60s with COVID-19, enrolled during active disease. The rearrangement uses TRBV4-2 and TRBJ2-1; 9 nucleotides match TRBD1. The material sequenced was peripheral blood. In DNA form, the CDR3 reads TGTGCCAGCAGCCAAGATAAGGGACAGGGTTTTACCTACAATGAGCAGTTCTTC. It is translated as CASSQDKGQGFTYNEQFF.